These 20 T cell receptor beta chains were all obtained from the same sample, sequenced in a study of memory CD4+ T cells and cytomegalovirus serostatus. The sort gate was single viable CD3+CD4+CD8-CD45RO+ cells for memory CD4+ T cells. Repertoires were generated with immunoSEQ multiplex PCR, while TCRdb's copy carries only in-frame clones and drops some. The table has approximately 50,000 clones, about 73% seen once. Sample: memory CD4+ T cells from blood. The receptors shown here come from an adult in good health and CMV-seronegative.

The chain uses TRBV4-1 and TRBJ1-4; D gene ambiguous. This CDR3 spans 11 amino acids. Per germline, CDR1 MGHRA and CDR2 YSYEKL. V was cut by 3 bases and J by 8 bases, with 4 bases left in between. As DNA, the CDR3 is TGCGCCAGCAGCCAGGGGGAAAAACTGTTTTTT. This gives the protein CASSQGEKLFF.

The chain is built from TRBV5-4 and TRBJ2-3; unclear D gene. V lost 0 bases, J lost 0 bases, and 5 bases lay in between. Germline CDR1 is SGHNT and CDR2 is YYREEE (reference sequence). CDR3 length equals 14 residues. The CDR3: CASSLESSTDTQYF. In DNA, the CDR3 is TGTGCCAGCAGCTTGGAGTCTAGCACAGATACGCAGTATTTT.

The genes are TRBV7-3 and TRBJ2-6; D may be TRBD1 or TRBD2 (5 bases each). Germline V gene lookup returns CDR1 SGHTA and CDR2 FQGTGA. V dropped 6 bases and J dropped 0 bases, with 18 bases sitting between them. The CDR3 consists of 18 residues. This CDR3 is CASSPSPGPSSGANVLTF. The CDR3 DNA follows: TGTGCCAGCAGTCCATCCCCGGGACCGAGCTCTGGGGCCAACGTCCTGACTTTC. The whole variable domain, remainder taken from reference TRBV7-3 and TRBJ2-6, is GAGVSQTPSNKVTEKGKYVELRCDPISGHTALYWYRQSLGQGPEFLIYFQGTGAADDSGLPNDRFFAVRPEGSVSTLKIQRTERGDSAVYLCASSPSPGPSSGANVLTFGAGSRLTVL.

This rearrangement joins TRBV5-8 to TRBJ2-1; no clear D. CDR3 length: 11 residues. From germline, CDR1 is SGHTS and CDR2 YDEGEE. Trimming pared 3 bases from V and 2 bases from J, leaving 0 bases between. The CDR3 DNA is TGTGCCAGCAGCTCCTACAATGAGCAGTTCTTC. Amino acids: CASSSYNEQFF.

The chain uses TRBV19 and TRBJ2-1; TRBD1 or TRBD2 may be the D gene (6 bases each). Germline values: CDR1 LNHDA, CDR2 SQIVND (reference sequence). The length of the CDR3 is 14 residues. V was clipped by 4 bases and J by 8 bases, with 15 bases between them. CDR3 sequence (DNA): TGTGCCAGTAGTACCCAGGTGGGGGGCCATGAGCAGTTCTTC. Translating it yields CASSTQVGGHEQFF.

The chain links TRBV30 to TRBJ2-7; D ambiguous. The ends were cut back, 5 bases at V and 7 bases at J, with 15 bases in the middle. CDR3 length: 12 amino acids. Germline CDR1 reads GTSNPN; CDR2 reads SVGIG (reference sequence). CDR3 nucleotide sequence: TGTGCCTGGGGTGGGCCGGTCGGGGAGCAGTACTTC. It encodes CAWGGPVGEQYF. Full variable domain (rest looked up from reference TRBV30 and TRBJ2-7): SQTIHQWPATLVQPVGSPLSLECTVEGTSNPNLYWYRQAAGRGLQLLFYSVGIGQISSEVPQNLSASRPQDRQFILSSKKLLLSDSGFYLCAWGGPVGEQYFGPGTRLTVT.

This chain joins TRBV18 and TRBJ2-7; D possibly matches TRBD1 or TRBD2 (6 bases each). V dropped 6 bases and J dropped 7 bases, with 10 bases sitting between them. Germline assignment: CDR1 KGHSH and CDR2 LQKENI. The CDR3 is made up of 11 amino acids. The CDR3 nucleotides read TGTGCCAGCTCCCGGGGGCAAGAGCAGTACTTC. It yields the protein CASSRGQEQYF.

This chain links TRBV30 with TRBJ2-2; maybe TRBD2 (6 bases). This CDR3 is built from 13 residues. CDR1 and CDR2 (germline): GTSNPN, SVGIG (reference sequence). V was clipped by 8 bases and J by 1 base, with 11 bases between them. The CDR3 sequence is CAGASENTGELFF. The CDR3 nucleotides are TGTGCCGGGGCTAGCGAGAACACCGGGGAGCTGTTTTTT.

The gene calls are TRBV5-1 and TRBJ2-1; 8 nucleotides agree with TRBD1. The CDR3 runs 15 residues. V gave up 4 bases and J gave up 3 bases; unmatched junction bases: 6. Germline V CDR1 and CDR2: SGHRS, YFSETQ. Written as DNA, the CDR3 is TGCGCCAGCAGCCGGGGACAGGCGAACTACAATGAGCAGTTCTTC. Protein product: CASSRGQANYNEQFF.

This chain connects TRBV19 to TRBJ1-1; TRBD1 matches 7 bases. V gave up 10 bases and J gave up 6 bases; unmatched junction bases: 5. Germline assignment: CDR1 LNHDA and CDR2 SQIVND (reference sequence). The CDR3 contains 11 residues. CDR3 nucleotide sequence: TGTGCCACCGGACAGGTCCCTGAAGCTTTCTTT. Translated: CATGQVPEAFF.

In DNA form, the CDR3 reads TGTGCCAGCAGCGCTTTAGCGGGAGGGCCGATCGGGGAGCTGTTTTTT. It is translated as CASSALAGGPIGELFF. The chain couples TRBV9 to TRBJ2-2; 11 nucleotides agree with TRBD2. After removal of 3 bases from V and 7 bases from J, the junction contained 8 bases not matched to a gene. This CDR3 is 16 amino acids long. CDR1 and CDR2 from the germline V gene are SGDLS and YYNGEE.

The chain is built from TRBV14 and TRBJ2-5, with TRBD2 identical over 10 bases. The CDR3 loop spans 15 amino acids. Germline CDR1 SGHDN, CDR2 FVKESK. V dropped 5 bases and J dropped 5; count of bases not matched to a gene: 8. The CDR3 DNA reads as TGTGCCAGCAGCGGCTTAACTAGCGGGAAGGAGACCCAGTACTTC. Translating it yields CASSGLTSGKETQYF.

The V gene is TRBV27, the J gene TRBJ2-3; TRBD2 agrees at 7 bases. The V and J ends lost 4 bases and 0 bases, in that order; junction bases with no gene match: 4. This CDR3 is 15 amino acids long. Germline lookup yields CDR1 MNHEY and CDR2 SMNVEV (reference sequence). The CDR3 region is CASSYGGRSTDTQYF. The CDR3 DNA reads as TGTGCCAGCAGTTATGGCGGGAGAAGCACAGATACGCAGTATTTT.

The CDR3 region has the DNA TGTGCCAGCAGCAAAGGGACAGGGGGCCACACCGGGGAGCTGTTTTTT. Its translation: CASSKGTGGHTGELFF. The chain carries TRBV5-8 and TRBJ2-2, with 12 nucleotides matching TRBD1. The germline V gene encodes CDR1 SGHTS and CDR2 YDEGEE. V shed 4 bases, J shed 3 bases, and the junction held 4 bases outside the gene matches. This CDR3 has 16 amino acids.

This chain connects TRBV15 to TRBJ2-7; no firm D call. The length of the CDR3 is 15 residues. V was clipped by 0 bases and J by 2 bases, with 11 bases between them. The germline V gene encodes CDR1 LNHNV and CDR2 YYDKDF (reference sequence). DNA of the CDR3: TGTGCCACCAGCAGAGATACGGCCAGCCCCTACGAGCAGTACTTC. Its protein is CATSRDTASPYEQYF. Using reference TRBV15 and TRBJ2-7 for the parts outside the CDR3, the full variable domain is DAMVIQNPRYQVTQFGKPVTLSCSQTLNHNVMYWYQQKSSQAPKLLFHYYDKDFNNEADTPDNFQSRRPNTSFCFLDIRSPGLGDTAMYLCATSRDTASPYEQYFGPGTRLTVT.

The V and J genes are TRBV9 and TRBJ2-3; a weak D match, TRBD2 (6 bases). Germline CDR1 SGDLS, CDR2 YYNGEE. The CDR3 sequence is 15 residues long. Trimming took 4 bases from V and 0 from J, leaving 12 bases between them. CDR3 nucleotide sequence: TGTGCCAGCAGCCGGGGTCTAGCGAGCACAGATACGCAGTATTTT. This gives the protein CASSRGLASTDTQYF.

This sequence joins TRBV28 and TRBJ1-5; D uncertain. The CDR3 covers 12 residues. The germline V gene encodes CDR1 MDHEN and CDR2 SYDVKM. V was cut by 9 bases and J by 9 bases, with 15 bases left in between. CDR3 coding DNA: TGTGCCAGTCAGACGACCGCCGGGCCCCAGCATTTT. Protein: CASQTTAGPQHF.

This clone was observed a few times. The rearrangement uses TRBV1 and TRBJ2-7; the table gives TRBD2 as D, unverified against the DNA. TRBV1 is deemed a pseudogene. The CDR3 totals 17 residues. CDR3 nucleotide sequence: TGCACCAGCAGCCAAGGTGGGACTAGCGGGAGGTGCTACGAGCAGTACTTC. Its protein product is CTSSQGGTSGRCYEQYF.

The CDR3 nucleotides are TGTGCCAGCAGTTTATCCCCGACTAGCGTGAAGCAGTACTTC. Translation gives CASSLSPTSVKQYF. The chain has TRBV27 and TRBJ2-7; TRBD2 matches 8 bases. Germline CDR1 reads MNHEY; CDR2 reads SMNVEV (reference sequence). The CDR3 runs 14 residues. V lost 0 bases to trimming and J lost 8 bases; unmatched junction nucleotides: 6.

This clone has just a few counts. The chain combines TRBV28 with TRBJ1-1, with D hard to call. Looked up from germline, CDR1 is MDHEN and CDR2 is SYDVKM. Trimming removed 6 bases from V and 0 bases from J, with 11 bases in between. The CDR3 spans 14 residues. The CDR3: CASSEGGLNTEAFF. Here the CDR3 DNA reads TGTGCCAGCAGCGAAGGCGGACTGAACACTGAAGCTTTCTTT.